The 20 T cell receptor beta chains presented below share a single source sample, sequenced in a study of blood T cell repertoires in COVID-19. Sequenced by immunoSEQ multiplex PCR; TCRdb stores in-frame clones only, minus some. Of roughly 250,000 clones in the sample, roughly four fifths were seen once. The sample comprised peripheral blood. These TCRs come from a woman in her seventies with acute or convalescent COVID-19.

The chain couples TRBV7-2 to TRBJ2-2; 7 nucleotides line up with TRBD2. The ends lost 4 bases at V and 5 bases at J; junction bases unmatched: 4. The CDR3 has 14 residues. Germline assignment: CDR1 SGHTA and CDR2 FQGNSA. As DNA, the CDR3 is TGTGCCAGCAGCTCCGGGGGGTTTACCGGGGAGCTGTTTTTT. This sequence encodes CASSSGGFTGELFF. Complete variable domain (other parts from reference TRBV7-2 and TRBJ2-2): GAGVSQSPSNKVTEKGKDVELRCDPISGHTALYWYRQSLGQGLEFLIYFQGNSAPDKSGLPSDRFSAERTGGSVSTLTIQRTQQEDSAVYLCASSSGGFTGELFFGEGSRLTVL.

Worth noting for this clone: Compared with germline, one end of the junction differs, possibly owing to a read error. The chain combines TRBV7-2 with TRBJ2-1; 7 bases agree with TRBD1. This CDR3 region has 15 residues. Germline lookup yields CDR1 SGHTA and CDR2 FQGNSA. CDR3: CASSFDRAAYNEQLF. DNA of the CDR3: TGTGCCAGCAGCTTTGACAGGGCCGCCTACAATGAGCAGCTCTTC.

The chain links TRBV7-2 to TRBJ2-3, with 9 nucleotides matching TRBD2. Germline V CDR1 and CDR2: SGHTA, FQGNSA. V gave up 3 bases and J gave up 1 base; unmatched junction bases: 2. The length of the CDR3 is 15 residues. CDR3 amino acids: CASSFQRGGTDTQYF. The CDR3 DNA is TGTGCCAGCAGCTTCCAGCGGGGGGGCACAGATACGCAGTATTTT.

The chain carries TRBV3-1 (or the pseudogene TRBV3-2) and TRBJ1-6; maybe TRBD1 (6 bases). Germline loops: CDR1 LGHDT, CDR2 YNNKEL (reference sequence). This CDR3 has 16 amino acids. V was shortened by 4 bases and J by 6 bases, with 16 bases between the two germline ends. CDR3 DNA: TGTGCCAGCAGCCCACAGGGAGTTTTAGCTAATTCACCCCTCCACTTT. Its translation: CASSPQGVLANSPLHF.

The chain uses TRBV6-1 and TRBJ1-2, with 7 bases lining up with TRBD1. Germline V gene lookup returns CDR1 MNHNS and CDR2 SASEGT. The CDR3 has 15 residues. J lost 3 bases, V lost 2 bases, and 6 bases had no gene match. The CDR3 DNA reads as TGTGCCAGCAGTGAACAGGGACAGACCTACTATGGCTACACCTTC. Amino acids: CASSEQGQTYYGYTF.

The chain uses TRBV7-2 and TRBJ1-6, with TRBD1 matching over 7 bases. The CDR3 consists of 16 residues. Germline V gives CDR1 SGHTA, CDR2 FQGNSA. V lost 1 base and J lost 4; bases outside the gene matches: 4. In DNA form, the CDR3 reads TGTGCCAGCAGCTTAGGGAGGGGACAGTATAATTCACCCCTCCACTTT. Translated: CASSLGRGQYNSPLHF.

The chain recombines TRBV25-1 with TRBJ1-3; perhaps TRBD1 as D (5 bases). There are 14 residues in the CDR3. In germline, CDR1 is MGHDK, CDR2 SYGVNS. V shed 2 bases and J shed 4 bases, with 9 bases lying between them. CDR3 sequence: CASSEPGQGNTIYF. CDR3 bases: TGTGCCAGCAGTGAACCAGGGCAAGGAAACACCATATATTTT. The full variable domain, in which reference TRBV25-1 and TRBJ1-3 provide the parts outside the CDR3, is EADIYQTPRYLVIGTGKKITLECSQTMGHDKMYWYQQDPGMELHLIHYSYGVNSTEKGDLSSESTVSRIRTEHFPLTLESARPSHTSQYLCASSEPGQGNTIYFGEGSWLTVV.

The chain carries TRBV2 and TRBJ1-2; a weak D match, TRBD1 (6 bases). CDR1 and CDR2 (germline): SNHLY, FYNNEI. Trimming removed 3 bases at V and 6 bases at J, with 11 bases between. The CDR3 spans 13 residues. The CDR3 coding sequence is TGTGCCAGCAGTGAGGGCAGGGGAAATGGCTACACCTTC. Protein sequence: CASSEGRGNGYTF.

V usage is TRBV6-2 or TRBV6-3 and J usage is TRBJ1-1; no clear D gene. V lost 1 base to trimming and J lost 11 bases, with 11 bases between them. Germline CDR1 is MNHEY and CDR2 is SVGEGT. The CDR3 is 12 residues long. The CDR3 nucleotides are TGTGCCAGCAGTTACTTGACCCAGAGGGCTTTCTTT. As protein: CASSYLTQRAFF.

The J gene is TRBJ1-5, the V gene TRBV28; D perhaps matches TRBD1 (5 bases). CDR3 length: 14 amino acids. V was clipped by 6 bases and J by 3 bases, with 12 bases between them. CDR1 and CDR2 from the germline V gene are MDHEN and SYDVKM. CDR3 region: CASSPGHNNQPQHF. DNA for the CDR3: TGTGCCAGCAGCCCTGGACACAACAATCAGCCCCAGCATTTT. Full variable domain (outside the CDR3, taken from reference TRBV28 and TRBJ1-5): DVKVTQSSRYLVKRTGEKVFLECVQDMDHENMFWYRQDPGLGLRLIYFSYDVKMKEKGDIPEGYSVSREKKERFSLILESASTNQTSMYLCASSPGHNNQPQHFGDGTRLSIL.

The chain has TRBV11-2 and TRBJ1-2; D unclear. Germline lookup yields CDR1 SGHAT and CDR2 FQNNGV. The length of the CDR3 is 13 residues. V dropped 4 bases and J dropped 2 bases, with 8 bases sitting between them. This CDR3 is CASSSLENYGYTF. The CDR3 nucleotides read TGTGCCAGCAGCTCACTGGAGAACTATGGCTACACCTTC. Full variable domain (missing parts from reference TRBV11-2 and TRBJ1-2): EAGVAQSPRYKIIEKRQSVAFWCNPISGHATLYWYQQILGQGPKLLIQFQNNGVVDDSQLPKDRFSAERLKGVDSTLKIQPAKLEDSAVYLCASSSLENYGYTFGSGTRLTVV.

The chain couples TRBV28 to TRBJ1-5; D remains unclear. This CDR3 region has 13 residues. In germline, CDR1 is MDHEN, CDR2 SYDVKM. Trimming took 5 bases from V and 4 from J, leaving 9 bases between them. The CDR3 sequence is CASSIQNNQPQHF. The CDR3 nucleotides are TGTGCCAGCAGTATACAGAATAATCAGCCCCAGCATTTT.

The chain recombines TRBV9 with TRBJ2-2; D is unresolved. The CDR3 has 16 amino acids. Germline V CDR1 and CDR2: SGDLS, YYNGEE. V lost 1 base to trimming and J lost 1 base, with 11 bases between them. CDR3 residues: CASSVYHNVNTGELFF. In DNA, the CDR3 is TGTGCCAGCAGCGTATACCACAACGTGAACACCGGGGAGCTGTTTTTT.

This clone turned up a few times. Different DNA sequences within this sample yield the same CDR3. The rearrangement uses TRBV27 and TRBJ1-5; TRBD1 matches at 10 bases. Trimming cost V 2 bases and J 2 bases; bases outside gene matches: 0. Germline V gene sequence: CDR1 MNHEY, CDR2 SMNVEV (reference sequence). The CDR3 has 15 amino acids. CDR3 bases: TGTGCCAGCAGTTTAGGGACAGGGGGCAATCAGCCCCAGCATTTT. It specifies CASSLGTGGNQPQHF.

The chain employs TRBV15 and TRBJ1-5; 8 bases fit TRBD1. Germline V gene sequence: CDR1 LNHNV, CDR2 YYDKDF (reference sequence). The CDR3 is made up of 14 amino acids. Losses at the gene ends were 5 bases for V and 7 bases for J; bases not matched to a gene: 7. The CDR3 bases are TGTGCCACCAGCGGCGGATACAGGGGGCAGCCCCAGCATTTT. It specifies CATSGGYRGQPQHF.

The chain links TRBV2 to TRBJ1-1, with 12 bases fitting TRBD1. Germline CDR1 is SNHLY and CDR2 is FYNNEI. The CDR3 is 14 residues long. V dropped 6 bases and J dropped 4; count of bases not matched to a gene: 3. The CDR3 bases are TGTGCCAGCAGGGGGGACAGGGGGCCCACTGAAGCTTTCTTT. It translates to CASRGDRGPTEAFF.

The chain links TRBV5-5 to TRBJ2-3, with D possibly being TRBD2 (6 bases). The germline gives CDR1 SGHKS, CDR2 YYEKEE (reference sequence). This CDR3 is built from 15 residues. V lost 0 bases to trimming and J lost 3 bases, with 11 bases between them. The CDR3 spells CASSLEAGITDTQYF. CDR3 sequence (DNA): TGTGCCAGCAGCTTGGAAGCGGGCATTACAGATACGCAGTATTTT.

This clone was counted once. The CDR3 region is CASSRALNTEAFF. The CDR3 DNA follows: TGTGCCAGCAGTAGAGCTCTGAACACTGAAGCTTTCTTT. V usage is TRBV28 and J usage is TRBJ1-1, with unresolved D. This CDR3 is 13 amino acids long. The V and J ends lost 5 bases and 0 bases respectively, with 7 bases between them. Germline assignment: CDR1 MDHEN and CDR2 SYDVKM.

V gene TRBV19 combines with J gene TRBJ1-3; D unresolved. The V end was cut by 4 bases, the J end by 0 bases, with 19 bases between. CDR1 and CDR2 (germline): LNHDA, SQIVND (reference sequence). The CDR3 totals 18 residues. CDR3 in amino acids: CASSTSELSDFSGNTIYF. The CDR3 nucleotides read TGTGCCAGTAGTACTTCCGAATTGAGTGACTTCTCTGGAAACACCATATATTTT.

V usage is TRBV18 and J usage is TRBJ1-4; no clear D. Trimming removed 1 base at V and 5 bases at J, with 5 bases between. CDR1 and CDR2 (germline): KGHSH, LQKENI. The CDR3 totals 13 residues. The CDR3 reads CASSPRENEKLFF. The CDR3, as DNA: TGTGCCAGCTCACCACGAGAGAATGAAAAACTGTTTTTT.